This T cell receptor (beta chain) was identified in a study of T cell repertoires in cytomegalovirus infection. Broader study findings: There were HLA-C-restricted CMV-specific TCR beta clonotypes dominating the ex vivo response. Adding up the frequency of public TCR beta families identified people who carried CMV plus the relevant HLA.

TCRdb itself ran the reads through MiXCR, one entry per CDR3 protein. The sample lists 200,000 or so distinct CDR3 sequences, roughly a fifth occurring once. The sample holds a few counts of this clonotype. Its cognate antigen is unknown. Germline CDR1 reads SEHNR; CDR2 reads FQNEAQ (reference sequence). The ends lost 10 bases at V and 4 bases at J; junction bases unmatched: 12. This CDR3 region has 15 residues. This chain joins TRBV7-9 and TRBJ1-2; 10 nucleotides align to TRBD1. Sequences were obtained from PBMCs. The receptor comes from a human donor in good health (CMV status not recorded). Some clones in this sample may be carry-over from other donors' samples. Here the CDR3 DNA reads TGTGCCACAGTAAAAGGACAGGGGGTCACCTATGGCTACACCTTC. Translated: CATVKGQGVTYGYTF. Full variable domain (missing parts from reference TRBV7-9 and TRBJ1-2): DTGVSQNPRHKITKRGQNVTFRCDPISEHNRLYWYRQTLGQGPEFLTYFQNEAQLEKSRLLSDRFSAERPKGSFSTLEIQRTEQGDSAMYLCATVKGQGVTYGYTFGSGTRLTVV.